The 5 T cell receptor beta chains reported below all come from one sample, sequenced in a study of shared clonotypes between healthy human individuals. Generated by immunoSEQ multiplex PCR, the TCRdb table keeps only in-frame clones and is missing some. The sample holds about 530,000 clones, about 96% seen once. The specimen sequenced was naive CD4+ T cells sorted from blood. Subset specified: CD45RA+ positively selected. The receptors stem from a woman in her twenties or thirties in good health.

The V and J genes are TRBV28 and TRBJ1-4, with TRBD1 matching over 9 bases. J gave up 3 bases and V 6 bases, and 8 bases lay outside the gene matches. The CDR3 length is 16 residues. Per the germline V gene, CDR1 is MDHEN and CDR2 is SYDVKM. This CDR3 is CASRGTGSIPNEKLFF. CDR3 in DNA: TGTGCCAGCAGGGGGACAGGGTCTATTCCTAATGAAAAACTGTTTTTT.

This rearrangement joins TRBV27 to TRBJ2-3; D possibly corresponds to TRBD2 (6 bases). In germline, CDR1 is MNHEY, CDR2 SMNVEV (reference sequence). Between the trimmed V and J ends, which lost 5 bases and 0 bases, there was a span of 15 bases. The CDR3 sequence is 16 residues long. The CDR3 loop reads CASSVGALASTDTQYF. CDR3 DNA: TGTGCCAGCAGTGTAGGGGCACTAGCTAGCACAGATACGCAGTATTTT.

This clone was recorded once. The chain has TRBV28 and TRBJ2-7; 13 bases match TRBD2. J lost 9 bases, V lost 5 bases, and 4 bases had no gene match. The germline gives CDR1 MDHEN, CDR2 SYDVKM. CDR3 length: 13 amino acids. Here the CDR3 reads CASSHGLAGVQYF. The CDR3 coding sequence is TGTGCCAGCAGTCACGGACTAGCGGGAGTGCAGTACTTC.

The genes are TRBV6-4 and TRBJ2-3; D is unresolved. The CDR3 has 13 amino acids. V lost 5 bases to trimming and J lost 2 bases, with 8 bases between them. From germline, CDR1 is MRHNA and CDR2 SNTAGT. The CDR3 reads CASSSKPTDTQYF. Here the CDR3 DNA reads TGTGCCAGCAGTTCGAAGCCCACAGATACGCAGTATTTT.

CDR3 nucleotides: TGTGCCAGTAGCTCCCCTAGGGCGCCCTCTTACAATGAGCAGTTCTTC. Translated: CASSSPRAPSYNEQFF. V and J are TRBV19 and TRBJ2-1; D is uncertain. Germline V gene sequence: CDR1 LNHDA, CDR2 SQIVND (reference sequence). V lost 6 bases and J 4 bases, leaving 19 bases between the germline ends. This CDR3 is 16 amino acids long.